One and the same sample provided the 5 T cell receptor beta chains below, sequenced in a study of blood T cell repertoires in COVID-19. Assay used: immunoSEQ multiplex PCR; TCRdb lists only in-frame clones, some missing. The table records 250,000 to 300,000 clones, around 81% of them present only once. Sequencing used peripheral blood. All receptors come from a woman in her sixties or seventies with active or convalescent COVID-19.

The chain employs TRBV7-2 and TRBJ1-2; possibly TRBD1 for D (6 bases). Trimming pared 5 bases from V and 5 bases from J, leaving 12 bases between. Germline lookup yields CDR1 SGHTA and CDR2 FQGNSA. The CDR3 runs 13 residues. Written as DNA, the CDR3 is TGTGCCAGCAGCGCAGGGGCGGGTTATGGCTACACCTTC. Translation gives CASSAGAGYGYTF.

This clone came up many times. The V and J genes are TRBV29-1 and TRBJ1-1; D call uncertain. Germline V CDR1 and CDR2: SQVTM, ANQGSEA. Deletions cut 6 bases from V and 5 bases from J, with 16 bases between. CDR3 length equals 13 residues. The CDR3, as DNA: TGCAGCGTGGCCAGTCGGGGTGGAACTGAAGCTTTCTTT. Translated, it gives CSVASRGGTEAFF.

The V call is TRBV12-3 or TRBV12-4, the J call TRBJ2-1; 11 bases map to TRBD2. This CDR3 is built from 13 residues. V lost 10 bases to trimming and J lost 8 bases; unmatched junction nucleotides: 7. CDR3 sequence: CAITTSGADEQFF. CDR3 coding DNA: TGTGCCATCACGACTAGCGGGGCGGATGAGCAGTTCTTC.

This sequence joins TRBV5-1 and TRBJ1-2, with D uncertain. There are 15 residues in the CDR3. CDR1 SGHRS and CDR2 YFSETQ come from the germline V gene. Trimming stripped 4 bases from V and 1 base from J, with 14 bases between. Written as DNA, the CDR3 is TGCGCCAGCAGCCCTACCTACGGACTTAACTATGGCTACACCTTC. It yields the protein CASSPTYGLNYGYTF.

The chain links TRBV10-3 to TRBJ1-2; TRBD1 agrees at 7 bases. The V segment lost 4 bases and the J segment 9 bases; nucleotides outside the gene matches: 2. The CDR3 loop spans 11 amino acids. Looked up from germline, CDR1 is ENHRY and CDR2 is SYGVKD. CDR3 nucleotides: TGTGCCATCAGTGTAGGGGGCCGCTACACCTTC. Residues: CAISVGGRYTF.